These T cell receptor beta chains were read from a single sample in a study of OX40 agonist ivuxolimab in advanced cancers. Generated by immunoSEQ multiplex PCR, the TCRdb table keeps only in-frame clones and is missing some. Among about 37,000 clones listed, around 73% were seen once. The sample in question was CD4+ or CD8+ T cells sorted from blood, obtained in a trial of the OX40 agonist ivuxolimab. The receptor source for this set is an adult with an advanced solid tumor such as melanoma, head and neck, liver or kidney cancer. The CDR3 runs from the conserved cysteine through the conserved F or W. A D gene is named only where the DNA matches it firmly. Expanded clones are given a class, and other clones once, few, many or no size at all.

clone_size: NA; cdr3_length: 19; d_call: TRBD2; v_call: TRBV27; j_call: TRBJ2-7; cdr3_aa: CASSYGTSGIPRGFSEQYF; cdr3_nt: TGTGCCAGCAGTTATGGGACTAGCGGGATCCCAAGGGGTTTTTCCGAGCAGTACTTC
clone_size: NA; cdr3_length: 14; d_call: NA; v_call: TRBV18; j_call: TRBJ2-3; cdr3_aa: CASSISTGTDTQYF; cdr3_nt: TGTGCCAGCTCAATATCGACAGGCACAGATACGCAGTATTTT
clone_size: NA; cdr3_length: 13; d_call: NA; v_call: TRBV4-1; j_call: TRBJ2-2; cdr3_aa: CASSQGSAGELFF; cdr3_nt: TGCGCCAGCAGCCAAGGCAGTGCCGGGGAGCTGTTTTTT
clone_size: NA; cdr3_length: 14; d_call: TRBD1; v_call: TRBV7-8; j_call: TRBJ2-7; cdr3_aa: CASTKDRTSYEQYF; cdr3_nt: TGTGCCAGCACCAAGGACAGGACCTCCTACGAGCAGTACTTC
clone_size: NA; cdr3_length: 12; d_call: NA; v_call: TRBV19; j_call: TRBJ1-2; cdr3_aa: CASKIGNYGYTF; cdr3_nt: TGTGCCAGTAAGATTGGTAACTATGGCTACACCTTC
clone_size: NA; cdr3_length: 16; d_call: TRBD1; v_call: TRBV7-2; j_call: TRBJ2-2; cdr3_aa: CASSFDRGRHTGELFF; cdr3_nt: TGTGCCAGCAGCTTTGACAGGGGGCGACACACCGGGGAGCTGTTTTTT
clone_size: NA; cdr3_length: 16; d_call: TRBD1; v_call: TRBV12-5; j_call: TRBJ2-2; cdr3_aa: CASGLADRVNTGELFF; cdr3_nt: TGTGCTAGTGGTTTGGCAGACAGGGTCAACACCGGGGAGCTGTTTTTT
clone_size: NA; cdr3_length: 15; d_call: TRBD2; v_call: TRBV7-2; j_call: TRBJ2-3; cdr3_aa: CASSSRGGGADTQYF; cdr3_nt: TGTGCCAGCAGCTCCCGGGGGGGCGGGGCAGATACGCAGTATTTT
clone_size: once; cdr3_length: 17; d_call: NA; v_call: TRBV7-8; j_call: TRBJ1-2; cdr3_aa: CASSLGAITGGAGRYTF; cdr3_nt: TGTGCCAGCAGCTTAGGGGCCATAACAGGAGGGGCTGGGCGCTACACCTTC
clone_size: NA; cdr3_length: 14; d_call: TRBD1; v_call: TRBV29-1; j_call: TRBJ2-7; cdr3_aa: CSVEPRTGGYEQYF; cdr3_nt: TGCAGCGTTGAACCACGGACAGGGGGCTACGAGCAGTACTTC
clone_size: once; cdr3_length: 13; d_call: NA; v_call: TRBV6-1; j_call: TRBJ2-7; cdr3_aa: CASSETGSAEQYF; cdr3_nt: TGTGCCAGCAGTGAAACCGGTAGCGCGGAGCAGTACTTC
clone_size: NA; cdr3_length: 14; d_call: NA; v_call: TRBV6-6; j_call: TRBJ2-1; cdr3_aa: CASSYAGMGDEQFF; cdr3_nt: TGTGCCAGCAGTTACGCGGGTATGGGCGATGAGCAGTTCTTC
clone_size: few; cdr3_length: 17; d_call: NA; v_call: TRBV5-8; j_call: TRBJ2-3; cdr3_aa: CASSSYGTPSRGDTQYF; cdr3_nt: TGTGCCAGCAGCTCGTACGGGACCCCGTCTAGGGGAGATACGCAGTATTTT
clone_size: NA; cdr3_length: 14; d_call: NA; v_call: TRBV19; j_call: TRBJ2-3; cdr3_aa: CASSTGLLGDTQYF; cdr3_nt: TGTGCCAGTAGTACCGGACTCCTCGGAGATACGCAGTATTTT
clone_size: NA; cdr3_length: 16; d_call: NA; v_call: TRBV5-6; j_call: TRBJ1-2; cdr3_aa: CASSQPTFGINYGYTF; cdr3_nt: TGTGCCAGCAGCCAACCCACCTTTGGGATAAACTATGGCTACACCTTC
clone_size: NA; cdr3_length: 16; d_call: TRBD2; v_call: TRBV11-3; j_call: TRBJ2-2; cdr3_aa: CASSLAAGGPAGELFF; cdr3_nt: TGTGCCAGCAGCTTAGCAGCGGGAGGGCCGGCCGGGGAGCTGTTTTTT
clone_size: NA; cdr3_length: 16; d_call: TRBD2; v_call: TRBV7-2; j_call: TRBJ2-3; cdr3_aa: CASSLVAGVVTDTQYF; cdr3_nt: TGTGCCAGCAGCTTAGTAGCGGGGGTAGTCACAGATACGCAGTATTTT
clone_size: NA; cdr3_length: 14; d_call: NA; v_call: TRBV19; j_call: TRBJ1-6; cdr3_aa: CASSTPGLWTPLHF; cdr3_nt: TGTGCCAGTAGTACCCCCGGACTTTGGACACCCCTCCACTTT
clone_size: NA; cdr3_length: 15; d_call: TRBD2; v_call: TRBV5-6; j_call: TRBJ2-5; cdr3_aa: CASSLGSGVQETQYF; cdr3_nt: TGTGCCAGCAGCTTGGGTAGCGGGGTACAAGAGACCCAGTACTTC
clone_size: NA; cdr3_length: 13; d_call: TRBD1; v_call: TRBV7-9; j_call: TRBJ2-7; cdr3_aa: CASRLQGAEEQYF; cdr3_nt: TGTGCCAGCAGGCTACAGGGGGCGGAGGAGCAGTACTTC
clone_size: NA; cdr3_length: 14; d_call: TRBD2; v_call: TRBV6-5; j_call: TRBJ2-2; cdr3_aa: CASRLALSPGELFF; cdr3_nt: TGTGCCAGCAGACTAGCGTTGTCGCCCGGGGAGCTGTTTTTT
clone_size: NA; cdr3_length: 15; d_call: NA; v_call: TRBV19; j_call: TRBJ1-5; cdr3_aa: CASQGALLSNQPQHF; cdr3_nt: TGTGCCAGCCAAGGGGCCCTACTTAGCAATCAGCCCCAGCATTTT
clone_size: NA; cdr3_length: 15; d_call: NA; v_call: TRBV6-6; j_call: TRBJ1-5; cdr3_aa: CASSQTGGFNQPQHF; cdr3_nt: TGTGCCAGCAGTCAAACCGGGGGGTTCAATCAGCCCCAGCATTTT
clone_size: NA; cdr3_length: 13; d_call: NA; v_call: TRBV21-1; j_call: TRBJ2-7; cdr3_aa: CASWGGESYEQYF; cdr3_nt: TGTGCCAGCTGGGGCGGGGAGTCCTACGAGCAGTACTTC
clone_size: NA; cdr3_length: 14; d_call: NA; v_call: TRBV5-1; j_call: TRBJ2-7; cdr3_aa: CASSLAARYHEQYF; cdr3_nt: TGCGCCAGCAGCTTGGCGGCCCGGTATCACGAGCAGTACTTC
clone_size: once; cdr3_length: 16; d_call: TRBD2; v_call: TRBV19; j_call: TRBJ2-3; cdr3_aa: CASSNRLAGATDTQYF; cdr3_nt: TGTGCCAGTAGTAACCGACTAGCGGGGGCCACAGATACGCAGTATTTT
clone_size: NA; cdr3_length: 16; d_call: TRBD1; v_call: TRBV4-1; j_call: TRBJ1-6; cdr3_aa: CASRQEPGQYNSPLHF; cdr3_nt: TGCGCCAGCAGGCAGGAGCCGGGACAGTATAATTCACCCCTCCACTTT
clone_size: NA; cdr3_length: 15; d_call: NA; v_call: TRBV28; j_call: TRBJ1-4; cdr3_aa: CASRSAGPQNEKLFF; cdr3_nt: TGTGCCAGCAGATCCGCAGGTCCCCAGAATGAAAAACTGTTTTTT
clone_size: NA; cdr3_length: 14; d_call: TRBD1; v_call: TRBV5-1; j_call: TRBJ2-7; cdr3_aa: CASSGTGGSYEQYF; cdr3_nt: TGCGCCAGCAGCGGGACAGGGGGCTCCTACGAGCAGTACTTC
clone_size: NA; cdr3_length: 14; d_call: NA; v_call: TRBV7-9; j_call: TRBJ1-2; cdr3_aa: CASSAYDPNYGYTF; cdr3_nt: TGTGCCAGCAGCGCTTACGACCCTAACTATGGCTACACCTTC
clone_size: NA; cdr3_length: 16; d_call: NA; v_call: TRBV7-2; j_call: TRBJ2-2; cdr3_aa: CASSLVGSERTGELFF; cdr3_nt: TGTGCCAGCAGCTTGGTCGGGTCGGAGCGAACCGGGGAGCTGTTTTTT
clone_size: NA; cdr3_length: 12; d_call: NA; v_call: TRBV5-1; j_call: TRBJ2-7; cdr3_aa: CASSQEVGEQYF; cdr3_nt: TGCGCCAGCAGCCAAGAAGTAGGCGAGCAGTACTTC
clone_size: few; cdr3_length: 16; d_call: NA; v_call: TRBV9; j_call: TRBJ2-1; cdr3_aa: CASSVEGSYSYNEQFF; cdr3_nt: TGTGCCAGCAGCGTAGAAGGTTCCTACTCCTACAATGAGCAGTTCTTC
clone_size: NA; cdr3_length: 12; d_call: NA; v_call: TRBV11-2; j_call: TRBJ1-1; cdr3_aa: CASSPDPPGAFF; cdr3_nt: TGTGCCAGCAGCCCCGACCCGCCCGGGGCTTTCTTT
clone_size: NA; cdr3_length: 15; d_call: TRBD1; v_call: TRBV7-6; j_call: TRBJ2-7; cdr3_aa: CASSSRRTGGGEQYF; cdr3_nt: TGTGCCAGCAGCTCCCGAAGGACAGGGGGCGGCGAGCAGTACTTC
clone_size: NA; cdr3_length: 15; d_call: TRBD1; v_call: TRBV5-4; j_call: TRBJ2-2; cdr3_aa: CASSITGALTGELFF; cdr3_nt: TGTGCCAGCAGCATAACAGGGGCGCTGACCGGGGAGCTGTTTTTT
clone_size: NA; cdr3_length: 13; d_call: NA; v_call: TRBV11-3; j_call: TRBJ1-1; cdr3_aa: CASSLIPNTEAFF; cdr3_nt: TGTGCCAGCAGCCTTATCCCGAACACTGAAGCTTTCTTT
clone_size: NA; cdr3_length: 13; d_call: TRBD1; v_call: TRBV29-1; j_call: TRBJ1-1; cdr3_aa: CSVWDRGYTEAFF; cdr3_nt: TGCAGCGTTTGGGACAGGGGGTACACTGAAGCTTTCTTT
clone_size: NA; cdr3_length: 15; d_call: NA; v_call: TRBV6-1; j_call: TRBJ1-1; cdr3_aa: CASSSKGYGGTEAFF; cdr3_nt: TGTGCCAGCTCCTCTAAGGGGTATGGAGGGACTGAAGCTTTCTTT
clone_size: NA; cdr3_length: 16; d_call: NA; v_call: TRBV12-5; j_call: TRBJ2-3; cdr3_aa: CASGLAWGERTDTQYF; cdr3_nt: TGTGCTAGTGGTTTGGCCTGGGGGGAGAGGACAGATACGCAGTATTTT
clone_size: NA; cdr3_length: 13; d_call: NA; v_call: TRBV7-9; j_call: TRBJ1-1; cdr3_aa: CASSLGWGDEAFF; cdr3_nt: TGTGCCAGCAGCTTAGGGTGGGGGGACGAAGCTTTCTTT
clone_size: NA; cdr3_length: 15; d_call: NA; v_call: TRBV5-6; j_call: TRBJ2-1; cdr3_aa: CASSFGLSSYNEQFF; cdr3_nt: TGTGCCAGCAGCTTCGGGTTGAGCTCCTACAATGAGCAGTTCTTC
clone_size: NA; cdr3_length: 14; d_call: NA; v_call: TRBV6-1; j_call: TRBJ2-5; cdr3_aa: CASSEVWLQETQYF; cdr3_nt: TGTGCCAGCAGTGAAGTGTGGTTACAAGAGACCCAGTACTTC
clone_size: NA; cdr3_length: 15; d_call: TRBD1; v_call: TRBV2; j_call: TRBJ2-3; cdr3_aa: CASRATGAITDTQYF; cdr3_nt: TGTGCCAGCAGAGCGACAGGGGCGATCACAGATACGCAGTATTTT
clone_size: few; cdr3_length: 11; d_call: NA; v_call: TRBV4-3; j_call: TRBJ2-7; cdr3_aa: CASSSPYEQYF; cdr3_nt: TGCGCCAGCAGCAGCCCCTACGAGCAGTACTTC
clone_size: NA; cdr3_length: 13; d_call: NA; v_call: TRBV11-1; j_call: TRBJ1-6; cdr3_aa: CASSLWSQTPLHF; cdr3_nt: TGTGCCAGCAGCTTATGGAGTCAGACTCCCCTCCACTTT
clone_size: NA; cdr3_length: 14; d_call: TRBD1; v_call: TRBV19; j_call: TRBJ1-5; cdr3_aa: CASSPTGGPQPQHF; cdr3_nt: TGTGCCAGTAGTCCGACAGGGGGCCCCCAGCCCCAGCATTTT
clone_size: NA; cdr3_length: 15; d_call: NA; v_call: TRBV9; j_call: TRBJ1-3; cdr3_aa: CASSAQQGSGNTIYF; cdr3_nt: TGTGCCAGCAGCGCCCAACAGGGCTCTGGAAACACCATATATTTT
clone_size: NA; cdr3_length: 15; d_call: TRBD1; v_call: TRBV28; j_call: TRBJ1-1; cdr3_aa: CASSLHRDRFPEAFF; cdr3_nt: TGTGCCAGCAGTCTCCACCGGGACAGGTTCCCTGAAGCTTTCTTT
clone_size: NA; cdr3_length: 15; d_call: TRBD1; v_call: TRBV7-9; j_call: TRBJ1-5; cdr3_aa: CASSLNGQGHQPQHF; cdr3_nt: TGTGCCAGCAGCTTGAATGGACAGGGTCATCAGCCCCAGCATTTT
clone_size: NA; cdr3_length: 15; d_call: TRBD1; v_call: TRBV9; j_call: TRBJ1-2; cdr3_aa: CASSGIQGDDYGYTF; cdr3_nt: TGTGCCAGCAGCGGGATCCAGGGGGATGACTATGGCTACACCTTC
clone_size: NA; cdr3_length: 16; d_call: NA; v_call: TRBV28; j_call: TRBJ2-1; cdr3_aa: CASSSPVSHTYNEQFF; cdr3_nt: TGTGCCAGCAGCTCCCCGGTCAGCCATACCTACAATGAGCAGTTCTTC
clone_size: NA; cdr3_length: 12; d_call: NA; v_call: TRBV19; j_call: TRBJ2-2; cdr3_aa: CASTWGSGELFF; cdr3_nt: TGTGCCAGTACCTGGGGGTCCGGGGAGCTGTTTTTT
clone_size: few; cdr3_length: 13; d_call: NA; v_call: TRBV5-4; j_call: TRBJ1-1; cdr3_aa: CASSTIRDTEAFF; cdr3_nt: TGTGCCAGCAGCACGATCAGGGACACTGAAGCTTTCTTT
clone_size: NA; cdr3_length: 15; d_call: TRBD1; v_call: TRBV13; j_call: TRBJ1-4; cdr3_aa: CASSLGGTGDEKLFF; cdr3_nt: TGTGCCAGCAGCTTAGGCGGGACAGGGGATGAAAAACTGTTTTTT
clone_size: NA; cdr3_length: 13; d_call: TRBD2; v_call: TRBV2; j_call: TRBJ2-7; cdr3_aa: CASSYGRDDEQYF; cdr3_nt: TGTGCCAGCAGTTACGGGAGGGACGACGAGCAGTACTTC
clone_size: NA; cdr3_length: 15; d_call: TRBD2; v_call: TRBV9; j_call: TRBJ2-1; cdr3_aa: CASSVGSGSPNEQFF; cdr3_nt: TGTGCCAGCAGCGTAGGCAGCGGGAGCCCCAATGAGCAGTTCTTC